These 26 T cell receptor beta chains were all obtained from the same sample, sequenced in a study of blood T cell repertoires in COVID-19. Generated by immunoSEQ multiplex PCR, the TCRdb table keeps only in-frame clones and is missing some. The table includes about 190,000 clones, roughly 80% detected once. Sample: peripheral blood. These receptors came from a man in his sixties with acute or convalescent COVID-19.

The gene calls are TRBV3-1 (or the pseudogene TRBV3-2) and TRBJ1-6, with TRBD1 matching over 7 bases. Germline values: CDR1 LGHDT, CDR2 YNNKEL (reference sequence). The trim removed 4 bases at V and 9 bases at J, leaving 3 bases unmatched. CDR3 length equals 13 residues. DNA for the CDR3: TGTGCCAGCAGCCGCCAGGGGGGTTCACCCCTCCACTTT. Translation: CASSRQGGSPLHF.

The gene calls are TRBV19 and TRBJ1-5; possible D gene TRBD1, 6 bases. Trimming removed 6 bases from V and 5 bases from J, with 20 bases in between. The CDR3 runs 16 residues. Germline loops: CDR1 LNHDA, CDR2 SQIVND (reference sequence). This CDR3 is CASSSNRVVSDQPQHF. CDR3 in DNA: TGTGCCAGTAGCTCAAACAGGGTAGTAAGTGATCAGCCCCAGCATTTT.

The CDR3 nucleotides read TGTGCCTGGATGAGTAATCCTAGCACAGATACGCAGTATTTT. It is translated as CAWMSNPSTDTQYF. This chain joins TRBV30 and TRBJ2-3; no clear D. Germline lookup yields CDR1 GTSNPN and CDR2 SVGIG (reference sequence). CDR3 length equals 14 residues. Trimming shortened V by 4 bases and J by 0 bases, and 11 bases separated the two germline ends.

The rearrangement uses TRBV19 and TRBJ1-2; D is ambiguous. V was pared by 3 bases and J by 3 bases, with 11 bases between. This CDR3 is built from 14 residues. Germline V gene sequence: CDR1 LNHDA, CDR2 SQIVND (reference sequence). The CDR3, as DNA: TGTGCCAGTAGTATCCCAGGTGGTGACTATGGCTACACCTTC. Translating it yields CASSIPGGDYGYTF.

This clone was picked up one time. The genes are TRBV5-1 and TRBJ1-1, with 7 bases that match TRBD1. V gave up 0 bases and J gave up 7 bases; unmatched junction bases: 9. The germline gives CDR1 SGHRS, CDR2 YFSETQ. This CDR3 spans 15 amino acids. For the CDR3, the DNA is TGCGCCAGCAGCTTGGCGACAGGGAGGCAAAATGAAGCTTTCTTT. It encodes CASSLATGRQNEAFF.

CDR3 in DNA: TGTGCCAGCAGCGGTAGCGGCATGAGAGGGTGGGATGAAAAACTGTTTTTT. Its translation is CASSGSGMRGWDEKLFF. This chain uses TRBV21-1 with TRBJ1-4. TRBV21-1 is a documented pseudogene. The CDR3 has 17 amino acids.

This chain joins TRBV21-1 and TRBJ1-5; TRBD1 is taken as the D call from the table, unchecked against the DNA. TRBV21-1 is termed a pseudogene. The CDR3 covers 15 residues. CDR3 nucleotides: TGTGCCAGCAGCAGTCAGGGGGCGGACAATCAGCCCCAGCATTTT. It encodes CASSSQGADNQPQHF.

This clone was found a few times. This chain connects TRBV30 to TRBJ1-2; TRBD1 aligns across 9 bases. Germline values: CDR1 GTSNPN, CDR2 SVGIG (reference sequence). Germline trimming cut 2 bases from V and 2 bases from J; bases unmatched to any gene: 6. The CDR3 runs 15 residues. CDR3 sequence: CAWSTGGSGNYGYTF. CDR3 nucleotides: TGTGCCTGGAGTACAGGGGGCAGTGGAAACTATGGCTACACCTTC.

This clone showed up just once. This chain connects TRBV10-3 to TRBJ2-3; unclear D gene. CDR3 length: 12 residues. Trimming removed 4 bases from V and 5 bases from J, with 7 bases in between. From germline, CDR1 is ENHRY and CDR2 SYGVKD. The CDR3 reads CAISGIGDTQYF. The CDR3 bases are TGTGCCATCAGTGGAATCGGAGATACGCAGTATTTT.

The chain has TRBV18 and TRBJ1-1, with D unclear. V lost 3 bases and J 1 base, leaving 12 bases between the germline ends. The CDR3 is 15 amino acids. In germline, CDR1 is KGHSH, CDR2 LQKENI. The CDR3 is CASSPYEGRNTEAFF. The CDR3 bases are TGTGCCAGCTCACCTTATGAGGGCCGGAACACTGAAGCTTTCTTT.

This clone was detected a few times. The chain couples TRBV2 to TRBJ1-2, with 8 bases identical to TRBD1. The CDR3 length is 15 residues. The germline V gene encodes CDR1 SNHLY and CDR2 FYNNEI. V gave up 2 bases and J gave up 2 bases; unmatched junction bases: 4. DNA for the CDR3: TGTGCCAGCAGTGAATGGACAGGGACAAACTATGGCTACACCTTC. Protein sequence: CASSEWTGTNYGYTF.

The chain couples TRBV4-1 to TRBJ2-7; no clear D. In germline, CDR1 is MGHRA, CDR2 YSYEKL. Trimming left V 3 bases short and J 0 bases short, with 9 bases between. CDR3 length: 14 residues. The CDR3 DNA follows: TGCGCCAGCAGCCATATCCACAGCTCCTACGAGCAGTACTTC. It specifies CASSHIHSSYEQYF.

The chain couples TRBV2 to TRBJ1-6, with TRBD1 matching over 8 bases. Per germline, CDR1 SNHLY and CDR2 FYNNEI. V was clipped by 8 bases and J by 3 bases; unmatched bases: 3. The CDR3 totals 14 residues. The CDR3 DNA reads as TGTGCCAGCGCAGGGACAGGCTATAATTCACCCCTCCACTTT. Its protein is CASAGTGYNSPLHF.

This chain connects TRBV2 to TRBJ2-1; TRBD2 is a possible D gene (7 bases). CDR1 is SNHLY and CDR2 is FYNNEI in the germline V gene. The CDR3 loop spans 14 amino acids. V was pared by 4 bases and J by 5 bases, with 12 bases between. The CDR3 is CASSGGGVDNEQFF. The CDR3 coding sequence is TGTGCCAGCAGTGGAGGGGGGGTTGACAATGAGCAGTTCTTC.

The V and J genes are TRBV6-1 and TRBJ2-1, with D maybe TRBD2 (6 bases). Germline CDR1 and CDR2: MNHNS and SASEGT. The CDR3 has 13 residues. Trimming pared 2 bases from V and 12 bases from J, leaving 14 bases between. The CDR3 DNA follows: TGTGCCAGCAGTGAACGGGCGGGGCCGCCGCAGTTCTTC. Translating it yields CASSERAGPPQFF.

This chain connects TRBV6-5 to TRBJ1-2; D is unclear. V was pared by 4 bases and J by 0 bases, with 9 bases between. Germline lookup yields CDR1 MNHEY and CDR2 SVGAGI. The CDR3 is made up of 14 amino acids. The CDR3: CASSSPEPNYGYTF. The CDR3 DNA is TGTGCCAGCAGTTCTCCGGAGCCTAACTATGGCTACACCTTC.

This clone was detected a few times. The V call is TRBV4-2, the J call TRBJ1-3; 12 nucleotides align to TRBD1. Germline V gene data show CDR1 as LGHNA and CDR2 as YNFKEQ. This CDR3 contains 19 residues. V shed 2 bases and J 0 bases; nucleotides not matched to a gene: 8. CDR3 amino acids: CASSQQGQGATSSGNTIYF. The CDR3, as DNA: TGTGCCAGCAGCCAACAGGGACAGGGGGCGACGAGCTCTGGAAACACCATATATTTT.

This chain joins TRBV27 and TRBJ1-1; the D is unclear. V was pared by 3 bases and J by 3 bases, with 14 bases between. This CDR3 has 15 residues. CDR1 and CDR2 (germline): MNHEY, SMNVEV (reference sequence). For the CDR3, the DNA is TGTGCCAGCAGTTTTGGGAGCCAGAGTTACACTGAAGCTTTCTTT. Translated: CASSFGSQSYTEAFF.

On this clone itself: Other DNA sequences in the sample encode the same CDR3. The chain carries TRBV2 and TRBJ2-5; tentative D call: TRBD2 (5 bases). Trimming removed 4 bases at V and 1 base at J, with 7 bases between. This CDR3 contains 13 residues. Per the germline V gene, CDR1 is SNHLY and CDR2 is FYNNEI. CDR3 residues: CASSAGVQETQYF. The DNA of the CDR3 is TGTGCCAGCAGTGCCGGGGTCCAAGAGACCCAGTACTTC.

This clone was recorded once. The chain has TRBV3-1 (or the pseudogene TRBV3-2) and TRBJ2-5, with a tentative D call TRBD2 (5 bases). The CDR3 consists of 16 residues. V lost 4 bases to trimming and J lost 5 bases, with 20 bases between them. Germline lookup yields CDR1 LGHDT and CDR2 YNNKEL (reference sequence). CDR3 bases: TGTGCCAGCAGCCCACCACGTCGATCTAGCCGCGAGACCCAGTACTTC. Encoded protein: CASSPPRRSSRETQYF.

V and J are TRBV12-3 or TRBV12-4 and TRBJ2-3; possibly TRBD2 for D (6 bases). V dropped 3 bases and J dropped 6 bases, with 7 bases sitting between them. The CDR3 length is 12 residues. DNA for the CDR3: TGTGCCAGCAGTTTGACTAGGGATACGCAGTATTTT. Translating gives CASSLTRDTQYF.

Comments on this clone: At one end, the junction sequence differs from germline, possibly due to a read error. This sequence joins TRBV20-1 and TRBJ1-5; 8 nucleotides agree with TRBD1. The CDR3 contains 17 residues. Germline CDR1 is DFQATT and CDR2 is SNEGSKA (reference sequence). This CDR3 is CSASRGRGQGLNHPQHF. DNA for the CDR3: TGCAGTGCTAGTCGCGGCAGGGGGCAGGGCCTCAATCATCCCCAGCATTTT.

The chain carries TRBV6-6 and TRBJ1-5; TRBD1 agrees at 7 bases. Germline V gene lookup returns CDR1 MNHNY and CDR2 SVGAGI (reference sequence). The CDR3 totals 13 residues. V was clipped by 7 bases and J by 5 bases; unmatched bases: 5. CDR3 sequence (DNA): TGTGCCAGCAAACAGGGGAGAGATCAGCCCCAGCATTTT. Residues: CASKQGRDQPQHF.

This chain uses TRBV19 with TRBJ1-1, with unresolved D. V lost 5 bases, J lost 2 bases, and 12 bases lay in between. Germline CDR1 and CDR2: LNHDA and SQIVND (reference sequence). The CDR3 has 14 residues. The CDR3 loop is CASSPSGFNTEAFF. The CDR3 DNA reads TGTGCCAGTAGTCCCTCGGGATTCAACACTGAAGCTTTCTTT.

The V call is TRBV19, the J call TRBJ2-2; perhaps TRBD1 as D (5 bases). Germline assignment: CDR1 LNHDA and CDR2 SQIVND (reference sequence). This CDR3 is built from 14 residues. Trimming removed 3 bases from V and 7 bases from J, with 12 bases in between. The CDR3 loop reads CASSIKGRIGELFF. Written as DNA, the CDR3 is TGTGCCAGTAGTATCAAGGGGCGGATCGGGGAGCTGTTTTTT.

This rearrangement joins TRBV6-1 to TRBJ2-3; TRBD2 matches at 10 bases. The CDR3 covers 16 residues. Germline loops: CDR1 MNHNS, CDR2 SASEGT. Trimming at V came to 0 bases and at J to 4 bases, leaving 4 bases not matched to a gene. Here the CDR3 DNA reads TGTGCCAGCAGTGAAGCGCGCCTAGCGGGAGCAGATACGCAGTATTTT. This sequence encodes CASSEARLAGADTQYF.